These 11 T cell receptor beta chains were sequenced from one sample in a study of T cells in Graves' hyperthyroidism and ophthalmopathy. Researchers amplified the TCR beta CDR3 regions from RNA transcripts. The study used the HTBI primer set for a first-round RT-PCR of the TCR CDR3. Each CDR3 protein gets one entry after TCRdb re-called the multiplex PCR reads with MiXCR. Here the sample spans approximately 200,000 distinct CDR3 sequences, about a sixth being singletons. Sequencing was done on a sample of blood. These receptors were taken from a man aged 40-49 years with Graves' hyperthyroidism.

The chain employs TRBV6-2 or TRBV6-3 and TRBJ2-2; either TRBD1 or TRBD2 may fit D (6 bases each). Deletions cut 5 bases from V and 4 bases from J, with 17 bases between. The CDR3 has 16 amino acids. The germline gives CDR1 MNHEY, CDR2 SVGEGT. CDR3 residues: CASSGGTIRGTGELFF. CDR3 DNA: TGTGCCAGCAGTGGGGGGACAATACGGGGCACCGGGGAGCTGTTTTTT.

This clonotype was seen only a few times. The V and J genes are TRBV4-1 and TRBJ1-2; a weak D match, TRBD1 (6 bases). V was cut by 2 bases and J by 4 bases, with 11 bases left in between. The CDR3 sequence is 14 residues long. CDR1 and CDR2 from the germline V gene are MGHRA and YSYEKL. The CDR3 DNA follows: TGCGCCAGCAGCCAATCTCAGGGGACCTATGGCTACACCTTC. Translation gives CASSQSQGTYGYTF.

V gene TRBV20-1 combines with J gene TRBJ1-5; D is unclear. The CDR3 has 14 amino acids. Germline V gives CDR1 DFQATT, CDR2 SNEGSKA (reference sequence). V was trimmed by 1 base and J by 6 bases, leaving 13 bases between them. In DNA, the CDR3 is TGCAGTGCTAGAGCAGATTCGAGAGTTCAGCCCCAGCATTTT. Its translation is CSARADSRVQPQHF.

This clonotype occurred a few times. The CDR3 DNA reads TGTGCCAGCAGTGGTTGGGATGGGGATGAAAAACTGTTTTTT. This translates into CASSGWDGDEKLFF. V gene TRBV28 combines with J gene TRBJ1-4, with D unclear. The CDR3 has 14 amino acids. V was trimmed by 5 bases and J by 6 bases, leaving 13 bases between them. The germline V gene has CDR1 MDHEN and CDR2 SYDVKM.

In this sample, this clonotype turned up many times. V is TRBV20-1 and J is TRBJ2-7; the D gene is possibly TRBD1 (5 bases). CDR1 and CDR2 from the germline V gene are DFQATT and SNEGSKA (reference sequence). Trimming pared 0 bases from V and 3 bases from J, leaving 12 bases between. The CDR3 length is 14 residues. The DNA for the CDR3 is TGCAGTGCTAGAGATTCGAGACAGTACTACGAGCAGTACTTC. Translated, it gives CSARDSRQYYEQYF.

Concerning this clonotype: Given a much more abundant clone one base away, this may be a read error. V and J are TRBV24-1 and TRBJ2-2, with D unclear. Germline loops: CDR1 KGHDR, CDR2 SFDVKD. V lost 7 bases, J lost 3 bases, and 11 bases lay in between. This CDR3 is built from 14 residues. The CDR3 spells CATRGRIDTGELFF. CDR3 in DNA: TGTGCCACCAGGGGCCGTATAGACACCGGGGAGCTGTTTTTT.

This clonotype appeared many times. This sequence joins TRBV5-8 and TRBJ2-3; 8 positions match TRBD1. The CDR3 contains 14 residues. Germline values: CDR1 SGHTS, CDR2 YDEGEE. V trimming: 4 bases; J trimming: 4 bases; junction bases outside the gene matches: 5. The CDR3 sequence: CASSPWTGPDTQYF. Here the CDR3 DNA reads TGTGCCAGCAGCCCATGGACAGGGCCAGATACGCAGTATTTT.

This clonotype was counted many times. This sequence joins TRBV14 and TRBJ1-1; no definite D call. From germline, CDR1 is SGHDN and CDR2 FVKESK. The V end was cut by 3 bases, the J end by 1 base, with 6 bases between. The CDR3 sequence is 13 residues long. CDR3 loop: CASSQITNTEAFF. CDR3 DNA sequence: TGTGCCAGCAGCCAGATTACGAACACTGAAGCTTTCTTT. The full variable domain, rest sourced from reference TRBV14 and TRBJ1-1, is EAGVTQFPSHSVIEKGQTVTLRCDPISGHDNLYWYRRVMGKEIKFLLHFVKESKQDESGMPNNRFLAERTGGTYSTLKVQPAELEDSGVYFCASSQITNTEAFFGQGTRLTVV.

This clonotype has ten or more counts. The J gene is TRBJ1-6, the V gene TRBV5-1; TRBD1 aligns across 7 bases. CDR1 is SGHRS, CDR2 YFSETQ, per germline. Losses at the gene ends were 7 bases for V and 7 bases for J; bases not matched to a gene: 17. The CDR3 contains 17 residues. CDR3 bases: TGCGCCAGCCGACGAACAGGGGTCTCCGTCATCAATTCACCCCTCCACTTT. It translates to CASRRTGVSVINSPLHF.

The chain uses TRBV20-1 and TRBJ2-7, with 7 bases fitting TRBD1. The length of the CDR3 is 14 residues. Trimming at V came to 2 bases and at J to 4 bases, leaving 8 bases not matched to a gene. Germline V gene data show CDR1 as DFQATT and CDR2 as SNEGSKA (reference sequence). DNA of the CDR3: TGCAGTGCTAGACCCCGACAGGGTTGGTACGAGCAGTACTTC. Translated: CSARPRQGWYEQYF.

Remarks on this clonotype: A much larger clone lies one base from this, so it may be a read error. This sequence joins TRBV6-1 and TRBJ1-5; D gene uncertain. The V gene lost 5 bases and the J gene lost 7 bases, with 12 bases spanning the gap. The CDR3 totals 13 residues. Germline loops: CDR1 MNHNS, CDR2 SASEGT. CDR3 DNA sequence: TGTGCCAGCAGTAGAGGAGGAGGACAGCCCCAGCATTTT. As protein: CASSRGGGQPQHF.